Listed here are 6 T cell receptor beta chains from one sample, sequenced in a study of cytomegalovirus exposure and HLA in healthy donors. With 60 Vbeta and 13 Jbeta primers, the PCR was carried out. The data were produced by immunoSEQ multiplex PCR, yet TCRdb's version contains in-frame clones alone and is incomplete. Of about 160,000 clones in the sample, 60% to 80% are singletons; the top ten hold around a tenth. Sample: PBMCs. These receptors all come from a man younger than 35 in good health and CMV-seropositive.

This chain uses TRBV2 with TRBJ2-7; TRBD2 aligns across 7 bases. CDR1 and CDR2 from the germline V gene are SNHLY and FYNNEI. The V gene end was trimmed by 11 bases and the J gene end by 4 bases; junction bases not matched to a gene: 14. The CDR3 sequence is 14 residues long. The CDR3 nucleotides read TGTGCCTTCAGGGAGGCTAGCGGTTTATACGAGCAGTACTTC. The encoded protein is CAFREASGLYEQYF.

CDR3 sequence: CASRTGENTEAFF. The DNA for the CDR3 is TGTGCCAGCAGGACAGGTGAGAACACTGAAGCTTTCTTT. The V gene is TRBV6-1, the J gene TRBJ1-1, with a tentative D call TRBD1 (6 bases). V lost 6 bases and J lost 1, with 9 bases in between. The CDR3 runs 13 residues. CDR1 is MNHNS and CDR2 is SASEGT in the germline V gene.

CDR3 region: CSALNSTWGYTF. The DNA of the CDR3 is TGCAGCGCCTTAAACTCAACGTGGGGCTACACCTTC. The rearrangement uses TRBV29-1 and TRBJ1-2; unclear D gene. V was clipped by 7 bases and J by 8 bases, with 17 bases between them. The CDR3 covers 12 residues. The germline gives CDR1 SQVTM, CDR2 ANQGSEA.

About this clone itself: The junction and the germline gene differ at one end; a read error may be behind it. This chain uses TRBV6-1 with TRBJ1-3; no firm D call. Germline CDR1 and CDR2: MNHNS and SASEGT. The length of the CDR3 is 17 residues. Here the CDR3 DNA reads TGTGCCAGCAGGGAAGACCGTGGGAGAGGGATGGAAAACACCATATATTTT. Encoded protein: CASREDRGRGMENTIYF.

The CDR3 DNA reads as TGCAGCGCCCGGGACAGTCCCTCGTCCGGGGAGCTGTTTTTT. Amino acid sequence: CSARDSPSSGELFF. The V and J genes are TRBV29-1 and TRBJ2-2; 7 positions agree with TRBD1. Germline-derived CDR1 and CDR2 are SQVTM and ANQGSEA. The CDR3 loop spans 14 amino acids. V was clipped by 7 bases and J by 6 bases; unmatched bases: 11.

The chain has TRBV5-4 and TRBJ2-7; possible D gene TRBD2, 6 bases. The germline V gene encodes CDR1 SGHNT and CDR2 YYREEE (reference sequence). The germline V and J ends were trimmed by 3 bases and 3 bases, with 16 bases remaining between them. CDR3 length: 15 residues. As DNA, the CDR3 is TGTGCCAGCAGCTCGGCGGGATCTCGACTCTACGAGCAGTACTTC. Its translation is CASSSAGSRLYEQYF.